This T cell receptor beta chain is drawn from a study of blood T cell repertoires in COVID-19 (dated by TCRdb to the early 2020s). With respect to the entire study: The collaborator samples originated in the United States, Italy and Spain and spanned the acute and convalescent phases of COVID-19. The material from the prospective study consisted of cDNA or gDNA derived from T cells, B-cell-depleted T cells, or PBMCs. Subjects who had been exposed to COVID-19, were actively infected with it, or had recovered from it provided the deeply sampled blood TCRbeta repertoires that made up the dataset. The repertoires were released in a freely available public database meant as a resource for research on the immune response to SARS-CoV-2. Samples were obtained from the ongoing ImmuneRACE study (first 160 participants) and from over 1,000 subjects provided by 6 global collaborators. A de-identified subject ID, COVID-19 status, age in years and sex were almost always included in the sample metadata. Where available, HLA class I and class II types were taken from metadata supplied by the sample provider and were not determined by assay-based typing. Summary of the overall study and its limitations: The quantity of clinical and demographic metadata differed by source and by participant and was supplied without curation.

TCRbeta CDR3 regions were amplified from genomic DNA using the immunoSEQ Assay, a bias-controlled multiplex PCR. The paper's data handling went like this. Nucleated cell counts per sample were estimated from amplification of reference gene primers within the assay. To quantify the absolute abundance of each unique TCRbeta CDR3 rearrangement, sequence reads were collapsed and filtered. Productive Simpson clonality was computed per sample as the square root of Simpson's diversity index over productive rearrangements. TCRdb retrieved this table from immuneACCESS and kept in-frame rearrangements only. Not all clones are present; in checked studies, unresolved V genes account for under half, and no reason is known for the remainder. Clone size and V and J calls were adopted from that table, with D and trimming inferred from the DNA. This sample comprises over 300,000 clones, approximately 88% of them detected only once. 0.95% to 1.5% of the sample goes to the ten largest clones.

V lost 3 bases and J lost 0 bases, and the count of bases not matched to a germline gene is 0. The germline V gene encodes CDR1 SGHNT and CDR2 YYREEE (reference sequence). Inclusive of the bounding cysteine and phenylalanine, the CDR3 is 15 residues long. Kept here is only the CDR3 DNA, which spans 45 bases and is read in frame from base 1. Collaborating institutions collected whole blood in K2EDTA tubes following their own protocols. Collaborator samples were shipped for TCRbeta analysis as frozen whole blood, isolated PBMCs, or DNA extracted from either sample type. With respect to this clone: The antigen this receptor binds is unknown. Base qualities are missing; no much larger clone stands one base away.

The sequenced sample consisted of peripheral blood. The TCR comes from a man aged 40-49 years with acute or convalescent COVID-19. The chain links TRBV5-4 with TRBJ2-6; 7 central nucleotides agree with TRBD1. The CDR3 protein sequence reads: CASSWDSSGANVLTF. The nucleotide sequence is given as TGTGCCAGCAGCTGGGACAGCTCTGGGGCCAACGTCCTGACTTTC.